One and the same sample provided the 10 T cell receptor beta chains below, sequenced in a study. TCRdb fed the reads into MiXCR, producing one record per CDR3 protein. The top ten clones hold 13% of a sample with some 4,000 distinct CDR3 sequences, 10% to 13% of them seen once. The source material was CD4+ T cells from synovial fluid. All receptors come from a human donor with rheumatoid arthritis.

This clonotype is medium-sized. The V call is TRBV10-3, the J call TRBJ2-7, with D perhaps matching TRBD1 (5 bases). Germline CDR1 reads ENHRY; CDR2 reads SYGVKD. The CDR3 runs 13 residues. V lost 5 bases and J lost 4, with 12 bases in between. The CDR3 coding sequence is TGTGCCATCAGTCGGAAGGGGAATTACGAGCAGTACTTC. Translated, it gives CAISRKGNYEQYF.

This clonotype was counted at least ten times. V usage is TRBV11-2 and J usage is TRBJ2-3; D remains ambiguous. V was clipped by 5 bases and J by 5 bases, with 8 bases between them. The germline V gene encodes CDR1 SGHAT and CDR2 FQNNGV. This CDR3 is 12 amino acids long. This CDR3 reads CASSPVGDTQYF. The CDR3, as DNA: TGTGCCAGCAGCCCCGTGGGAGATACGCAGTATTTT.

This clonotype came up many times. The chain carries TRBV10-1 and TRBJ2-3; D gene unclear. The germline CDR1 and CDR2 sequences are WNHNN and SYGVQD (reference sequence). V lost 8 bases and J 5 bases, leaving 14 bases between the germline ends. The CDR3 consists of 13 residues. CDR3 bases: TGCGCCAGCTCCAGGACCCGAGGAGATACGCAGTATTTT. This encodes CASSRTRGDTQYF.

This clonotype is medium-sized by share. The chain employs TRBV29-1 and TRBJ1-2; D perhaps matches TRBD1 (5 bases). V was cut by 3 bases and J by 8 bases, with 10 bases left in between. CDR1 is SQVTM and CDR2 is ANQGSEA in the germline V gene. This CDR3 is 11 amino acids long. The CDR3 nucleotides read TGCAGCGTTGACGAGGGGCTCGGCTACACCTTC. This encodes CSVDEGLGYTF.

This chain links TRBV5-1 with TRBJ2-5; D gene uncertain. Trimming removed 0 bases from V and 5 bases from J, with 11 bases in between. Germline CDR1 and CDR2: SGHRS and YFSETQ. This CDR3 contains 14 residues. The CDR3: CASSLGGIVETQYF. The DNA of the CDR3 is TGCGCCAGCAGCTTGGGGGGAATCGTGGAGACCCAGTACTTC.

By sample share, this clonotype is medium-sized. The V gene is TRBV6-6, the J gene TRBJ1-2, with 8 nucleotides matching TRBD1. Unmatched junction bases numbered 3, after V lost 7 bases and J lost 5 bases. From germline, CDR1 is MNHNY and CDR2 SVGAGI (reference sequence). The CDR3 spans 12 residues. The DNA for the CDR3 is TGTGCCAGCACCGACAGGGGATATGGCTACACCTTC. This encodes CASTDRGYGYTF.

At least ten counts were recorded for this clonotype. The chain joins TRBV27 to TRBJ1-6, with D possibly matching TRBD1 (6 bases). Germline lookup yields CDR1 MNHEY and CDR2 SMNVEV (reference sequence). This CDR3 is built from 14 residues. Trimming cost V 2 bases and J 9 bases, with 11 bases left between them. Here the CDR3 DNA reads TGTGCCAGCAGTTTAGCCGGGGGCGGTTCACCCCTCCACTTT. It translates to CASSLAGGGSPLHF.

The table lists this clonotype with many counts. The V call is TRBV28, the J call TRBJ2-1, with 7 bases identical to TRBD2. The CDR3 is 17 residues long. With V trimmed by 5 bases and J by 0 bases, 10 bases remained unmatched. The germline V gene has CDR1 MDHEN and CDR2 SYDVKM. CDR3 amino acids: CASSVSLGGSSYNEQFF. CDR3 DNA sequence: TGTGCCAGCAGTGTCTCTCTAGGCGGGAGCTCCTACAATGAGCAGTTCTTC. The variable domain in full, with the rest retrieved from reference TRBV28 and TRBJ2-1, is DVKVTQSSRYLVKRTGEKVFLECVQDMDHENMFWYRQDPGLGLRLIYFSYDVKMKEKGDIPEGYSVSREKKERFSLILESASTNQTSMYLCASSVSLGGSSYNEQFFGPGTRLTVL.

This clonotype was found a few times. The chain is built from TRBV28 and TRBJ2-7; D possibly matches TRBD1 or TRBD2 (5 bases each). Germline CDR1 is MDHEN and CDR2 is SYDVKM. This CDR3 has 14 residues. Trimming shortened V by 2 bases and J by 6 bases, and 14 bases separated the two germline ends. Here the CDR3 DNA reads TGTGCCAGCAGTTTAAGTCAGGGACGTGGCGAGCAGTACTTC. It encodes CASSLSQGRGEQYF.

This clonotype has a count of ten or more. This chain links TRBV19 with TRBJ2-2; 9 bases align to TRBD2. The germline CDR1 and CDR2 sequences are LNHDA and SQIVND (reference sequence). The length of the CDR3 is 15 residues. Trimming removed 6 bases from V and 2 bases from J; junction bases left unmatched: 4. This CDR3 reads CASSRLAANTGELFF. CDR3 bases: TGTGCCAGTAGCCGACTAGCGGCCAACACCGGGGAGCTGTTTTTT. Based on the CDR3 plus reference TRBV19 and TRBJ2-2, the full variable domain is DGGITQSPKYLFRKEGQNVTLSCEQNLNHDAMYWYRQDPGQGLRLIYYSQIVNDFQKGDIAEGYSVSREKKESFPLTVTSAQKNPTAFYLCASSRLAANTGELFFGEGSRLTVL.